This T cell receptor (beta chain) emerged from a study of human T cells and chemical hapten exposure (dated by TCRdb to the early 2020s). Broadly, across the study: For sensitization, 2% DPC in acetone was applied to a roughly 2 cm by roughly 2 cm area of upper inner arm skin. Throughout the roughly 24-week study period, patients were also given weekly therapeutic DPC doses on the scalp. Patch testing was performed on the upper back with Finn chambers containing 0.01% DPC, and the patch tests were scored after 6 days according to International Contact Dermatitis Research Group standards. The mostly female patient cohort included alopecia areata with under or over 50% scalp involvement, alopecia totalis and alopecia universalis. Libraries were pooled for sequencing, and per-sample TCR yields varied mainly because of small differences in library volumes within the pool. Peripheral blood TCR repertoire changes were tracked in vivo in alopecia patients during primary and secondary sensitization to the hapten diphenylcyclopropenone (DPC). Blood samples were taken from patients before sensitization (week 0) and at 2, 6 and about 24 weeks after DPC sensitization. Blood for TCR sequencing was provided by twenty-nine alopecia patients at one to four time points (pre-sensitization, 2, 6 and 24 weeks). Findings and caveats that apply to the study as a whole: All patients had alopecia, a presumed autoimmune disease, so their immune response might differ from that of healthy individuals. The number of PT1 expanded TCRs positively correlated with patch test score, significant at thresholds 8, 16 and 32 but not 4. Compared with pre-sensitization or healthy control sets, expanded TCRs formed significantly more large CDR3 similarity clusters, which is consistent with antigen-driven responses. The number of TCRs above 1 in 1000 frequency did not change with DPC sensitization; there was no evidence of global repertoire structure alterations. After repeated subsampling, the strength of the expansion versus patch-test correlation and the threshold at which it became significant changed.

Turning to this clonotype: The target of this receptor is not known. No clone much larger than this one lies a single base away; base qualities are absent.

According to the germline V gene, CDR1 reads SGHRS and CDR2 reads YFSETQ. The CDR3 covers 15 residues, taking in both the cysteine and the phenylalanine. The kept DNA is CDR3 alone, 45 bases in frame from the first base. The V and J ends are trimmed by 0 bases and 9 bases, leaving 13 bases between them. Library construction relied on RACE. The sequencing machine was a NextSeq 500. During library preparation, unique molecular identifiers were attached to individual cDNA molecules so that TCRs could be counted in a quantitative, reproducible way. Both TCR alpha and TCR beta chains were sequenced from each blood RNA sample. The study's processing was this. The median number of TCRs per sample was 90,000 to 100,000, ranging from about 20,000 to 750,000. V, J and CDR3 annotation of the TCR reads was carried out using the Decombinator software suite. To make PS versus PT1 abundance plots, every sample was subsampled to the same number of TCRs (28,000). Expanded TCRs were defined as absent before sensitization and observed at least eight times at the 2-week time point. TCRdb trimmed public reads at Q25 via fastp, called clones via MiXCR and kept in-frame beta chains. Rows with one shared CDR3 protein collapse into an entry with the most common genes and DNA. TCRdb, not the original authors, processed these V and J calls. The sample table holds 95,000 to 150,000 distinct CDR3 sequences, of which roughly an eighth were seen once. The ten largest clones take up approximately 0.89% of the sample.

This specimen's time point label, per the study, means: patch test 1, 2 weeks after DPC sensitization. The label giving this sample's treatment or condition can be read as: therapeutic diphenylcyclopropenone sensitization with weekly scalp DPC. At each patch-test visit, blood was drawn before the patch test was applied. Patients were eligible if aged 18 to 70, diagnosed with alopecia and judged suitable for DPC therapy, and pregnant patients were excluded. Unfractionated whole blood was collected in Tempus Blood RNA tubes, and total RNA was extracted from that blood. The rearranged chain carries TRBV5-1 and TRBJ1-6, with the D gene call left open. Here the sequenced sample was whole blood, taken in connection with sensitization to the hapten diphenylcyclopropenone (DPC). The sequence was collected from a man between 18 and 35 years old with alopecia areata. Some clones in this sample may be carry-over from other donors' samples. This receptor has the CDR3 CASSLAYVGLSPLHF. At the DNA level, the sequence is TGCGCCAGCAGCTTGGCGTATGTAGGGCTTTCACCCCTCCACTTT.